The rows below give T cell receptor beta chains drawn from one sample of a study of resident and recirculating memory T cells in vitiligo. Sequencing was performed with immunoSEQ multiplex PCR; in TCRdb, only in-frame clones are kept and a portion is missing. This table holds fewer than 85,000 clones, 92% found once. Material for sequencing was blood. The receptors here all came from a male donor with vitiligo. The CDR3 runs from the conserved cysteine through the conserved F or W. Fields, in order: CDR3 protein, CDR3 DNA, V gene, clone size, J gene, D gene. The D gene is left open where the match is weak. Some rows have no size entry. The others give once, few or many, or a class for an expanded clone.

CDR3: CASSLDTNTEAFF
DNA: TGTGCCAGCAGTTTGGACACTAACACTGAAGCTTTCTTT
V: TRBV28
size: -
J: TRBJ1-1
D: -

CDR3: CASSPVPGQGGTDTQYF
DNA: TGCGCCAGCAGCCCTGTCCCGGGACAGGGGGGAACAGATACGCAGTATTTT
V: TRBV5-1
size: -
J: TRBJ2-3
D: TRBD1

CDR3: CASTQGGKAYEQYF
DNA: TGTGCCAGCACTCAGGGCGGTAAGGCCTACGAGCAGTACTTC
V: TRBV7-3
size: -
J: TRBJ2-7
D: -

CDR3: CASSQDGQGNEKLFF
DNA: TGTGCCAGCAGCCAAGATGGGCAGGGCAATGAAAAACTGTTTTTT
V: TRBV4-2
size: -
J: TRBJ1-4
D: -

CDR3: CATTSGVNTGELFF
DNA: TGTGCCACCACAAGCGGGGTGAACACCGGGGAGCTGTTTTTT
V: TRBV6-6
size: -
J: TRBJ2-2
D: TRBD2

CDR3: CAISEEGARGYTF
DNA: TGTGCCATCAGTGAAGAGGGGGCGAGGGGCTACACCTTC
V: TRBV10-3
size: -
J: TRBJ1-2
D: TRBD1

CDR3: CASSPTGGGGYTF
DNA: TGTGCCAGCAGCCCGACAGGGGGCGGCGGCTACACCTTC
V: TRBV11-3
size: -
J: TRBJ1-2
D: TRBD1

CDR3: CASTKKEGTGTEAFF
DNA: TGCGCCAGCACCAAAAAGGAGGGGACGGGCACTGAAGCTTTCTTT
V: TRBV10-1
size: -
J: TRBJ1-1
D: -

CDR3: CASSFGNTGVEKLFF
DNA: TGTGCCAGCAGTTTCGGGAATACGGGGGTTGAAAAACTGTTTTTT
V: TRBV28
size: -
J: TRBJ1-4
D: -

CDR3: CASSPGTASLNQPQHF
DNA: TGCGCCAGCAGCCCTGGGACAGCGAGCCTTAATCAGCCCCAGCATTTT
V: TRBV4-1
size: -
J: TRBJ1-5
D: TRBD1

CDR3: CASSLARGQETQYF
DNA: TGTGCCAGCAGCTTGGCCAGGGGCCAAGAGACCCAGTACTTC
V: TRBV5-4
size: -
J: TRBJ2-5
D: -

CDR3: CASSPPRAGEQFF
DNA: TGTGCCAGCAGTCCCCCCCGCGCCGGTGAGCAGTTCTTC
V: TRBV5-6
size: -
J: TRBJ2-1
D: -

CDR3: CASSGVAGYNGQFF
DNA: TGCGCCAGCAGCGGAGTAGCGGGCTACAATGGGCAGTTCTTC
V: TRBV5-1
size: -
J: TRBJ2-1
D: TRBD2

CDR3: CASSLRLDSGPSTDTQYF
DNA: TGTGCCAGCAGTTTAAGACTCGATAGCGGCCCTAGCACAGATACGCAGTATTTT
V: TRBV28
size: -
J: TRBJ2-3
D: -

CDR3: CASSSSRSYEQYF
DNA: TGTGCCAGCAGCTCCTCTAGATCCTACGAGCAGTACTTC
V: TRBV7-9
size: once
J: TRBJ2-7
D: -

CDR3: CASSIGQGYEQYF
DNA: TGTGCCAGTAGTATTGGGCAGGGATACGAGCAGTACTTC
V: TRBV19
size: -
J: TRBJ2-7
D: -

CDR3: CASSLDRRGYGYTF
DNA: TGCGCCAGCAGCCTGGATCGTCGCGGCTATGGCTACACCTTC
V: TRBV5-1
size: -
J: TRBJ1-2
D: -

CDR3: CASSAGLAGGVETQYF
DNA: TGCGCCAGCAGCGCGGGACTAGCGGGAGGGGTAGAGACCCAGTACTTC
V: TRBV5-1
size: -
J: TRBJ2-5
D: TRBD2

CDR3: CATSLAGWAYEQYF
DNA: TGTGCCACCAGTTTAGCGGGATGGGCCTACGAGCAGTACTTC
V: TRBV15
size: -
J: TRBJ2-7
D: TRBD2

CDR3: CASSPSGTVNEKLFF
DNA: TGTGCCAGCAGCCCATCCGGGACAGTTAATGAAAAACTGTTTTTT
V: TRBV7-8
size: -
J: TRBJ1-4
D: TRBD1

CDR3: CASSPASGIYNEQFF
DNA: TGCGCCAGCAGCCCGGCTAGCGGGATCTACAATGAGCAGTTCTTC
V: TRBV4-1
size: -
J: TRBJ2-1
D: TRBD2

CDR3: CASSLDEEGNGETQYF
DNA: TGTGCCAGCAGCTTAGATGAGGAGGGGAACGGGGAGACCCAGTACTTC
V: TRBV11-3
size: -
J: TRBJ2-5
D: -

CDR3: CASSLGPNEQFF
DNA: TGTGCCAGCAGCTTGGGGCCGAATGAGCAGTTCTTC
V: TRBV5-4
size: -
J: TRBJ2-1
D: -

CDR3: CAISSTNQPQHF
DNA: TGTGCCATCAGCTCGACTAATCAGCCCCAGCATTTT
V: TRBV10-3
size: -
J: TRBJ1-5
D: -

CDR3: CAGGTGGNQPQHF
DNA: TGTGCCGGGGGGACAGGGGGCAATCAGCCCCAGCATTTT
V: TRBV19
size: -
J: TRBJ1-5
D: TRBD1

CDR3: CASTKSTGFGNEQFF
DNA: TGTGCCAGTACCAAATCGACAGGTTTTGGGAATGAGCAGTTCTTC
V: TRBV19
size: -
J: TRBJ2-1
D: -

CDR3: CASSWDTQTQYF
DNA: TGTGCCAGCAGCTGGGACACCCAGACCCAGTACTTC
V: TRBV5-5
size: -
J: TRBJ2-5
D: -

CDR3: CSVWTGDTGELFF
DNA: TGCAGCGTTTGGACAGGGGACACCGGGGAGCTGTTTTTT
V: TRBV29-1
size: -
J: TRBJ2-2
D: TRBD1

CDR3: CASTVDRGLGQPQHF
DNA: TGTGCCAGCACCGTAGACAGGGGGCTCGGTCAGCCCCAGCATTTT
V: TRBV28
size: -
J: TRBJ1-5
D: TRBD1

CDR3: CASSFAASSSPPGEQFF
DNA: TGTGCCAGCAGTTTTGCGGCTAGCAGCTCCCCTCCCGGTGAGCAGTTCTTC
V: TRBV28
size: -
J: TRBJ2-1
D: -

CDR3: CATSVTGTGVFIETQYF
DNA: TGTGCCACCAGCGTTACCGGGACAGGGGTATTCATCGAGACCCAGTACTTC
V: TRBV15
size: -
J: TRBJ2-5
D: TRBD1